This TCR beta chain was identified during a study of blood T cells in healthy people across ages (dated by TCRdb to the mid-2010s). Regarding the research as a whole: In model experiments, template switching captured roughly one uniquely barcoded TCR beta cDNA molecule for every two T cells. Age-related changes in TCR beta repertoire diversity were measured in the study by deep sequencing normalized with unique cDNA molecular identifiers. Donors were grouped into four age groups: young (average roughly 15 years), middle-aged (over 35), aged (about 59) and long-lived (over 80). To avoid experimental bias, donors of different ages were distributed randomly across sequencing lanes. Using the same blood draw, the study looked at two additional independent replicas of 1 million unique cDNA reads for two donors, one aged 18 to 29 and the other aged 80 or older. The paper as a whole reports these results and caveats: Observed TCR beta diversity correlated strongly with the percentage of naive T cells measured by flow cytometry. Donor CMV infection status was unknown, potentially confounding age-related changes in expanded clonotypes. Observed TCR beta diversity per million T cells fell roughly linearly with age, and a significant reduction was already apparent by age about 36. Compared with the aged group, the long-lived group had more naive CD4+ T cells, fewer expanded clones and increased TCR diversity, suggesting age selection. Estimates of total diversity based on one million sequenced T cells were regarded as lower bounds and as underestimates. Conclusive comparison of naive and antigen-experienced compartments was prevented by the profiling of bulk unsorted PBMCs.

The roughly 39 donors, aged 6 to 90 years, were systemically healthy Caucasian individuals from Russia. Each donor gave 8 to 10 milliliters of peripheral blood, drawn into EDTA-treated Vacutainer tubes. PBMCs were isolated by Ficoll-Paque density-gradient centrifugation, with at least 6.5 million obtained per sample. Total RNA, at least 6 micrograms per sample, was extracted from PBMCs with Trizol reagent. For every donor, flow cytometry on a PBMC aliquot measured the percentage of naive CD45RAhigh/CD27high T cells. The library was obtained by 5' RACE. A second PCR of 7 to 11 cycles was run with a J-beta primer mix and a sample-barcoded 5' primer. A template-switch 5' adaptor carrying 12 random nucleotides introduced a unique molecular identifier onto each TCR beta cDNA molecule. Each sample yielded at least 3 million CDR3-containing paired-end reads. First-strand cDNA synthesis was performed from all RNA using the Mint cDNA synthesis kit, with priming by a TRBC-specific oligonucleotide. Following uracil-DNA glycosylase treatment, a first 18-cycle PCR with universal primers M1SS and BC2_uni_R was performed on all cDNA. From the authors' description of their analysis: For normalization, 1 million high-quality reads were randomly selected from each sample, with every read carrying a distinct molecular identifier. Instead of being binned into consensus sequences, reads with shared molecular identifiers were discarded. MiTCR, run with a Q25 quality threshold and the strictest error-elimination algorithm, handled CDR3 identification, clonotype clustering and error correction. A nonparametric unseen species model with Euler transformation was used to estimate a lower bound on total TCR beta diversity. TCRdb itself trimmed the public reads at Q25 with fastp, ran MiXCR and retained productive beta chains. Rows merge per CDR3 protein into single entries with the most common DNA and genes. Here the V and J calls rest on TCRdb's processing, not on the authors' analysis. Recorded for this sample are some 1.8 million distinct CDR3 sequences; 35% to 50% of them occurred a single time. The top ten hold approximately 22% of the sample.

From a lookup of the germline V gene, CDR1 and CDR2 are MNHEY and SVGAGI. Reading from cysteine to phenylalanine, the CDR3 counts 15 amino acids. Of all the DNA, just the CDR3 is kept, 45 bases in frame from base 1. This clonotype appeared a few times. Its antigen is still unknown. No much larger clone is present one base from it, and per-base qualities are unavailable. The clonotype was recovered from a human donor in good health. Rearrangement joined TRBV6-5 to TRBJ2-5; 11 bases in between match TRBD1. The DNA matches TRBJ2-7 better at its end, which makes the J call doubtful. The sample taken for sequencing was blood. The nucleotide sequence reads TGTGCCAGCAGGCTTTCCGGGACAGGGGGAAACGAGCAGTACTTC. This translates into CASRLSGTGGNEQYF.